A single sample gave rise to the 5 T cell receptor beta chains below, sequenced in a study of cytomegalovirus exposure and HLA in healthy donors. The PCR used 60 Vbeta and 13 Jbeta primers. Data came from immunoSEQ multiplex PCR; TCRdb stores just in-frame clones and leaves some out. This table holds some 130,000 clones, 80% found once. The specimen was PBMCs. These receptors were taken from a man younger than 45 in good health.

V usage is TRBV7-2 and J usage is TRBJ1-1; D is possibly TRBD1 (5 bases). Germline V gene sequence: CDR1 SGHTA, CDR2 FQGNSA. Trimming left V 2 bases short and J 3 bases short, with 13 bases between. The CDR3 is 15 amino acids. In nucleotides, the CDR3 is TGTGCCAGCAGCTTACACGACCGACAGTACACTGAAGCTTTCTTT. As protein: CASSLHDRQYTEAFF.

This sequence joins TRBV7-8 and TRBJ1-5; D might be TRBD1 (6 bases). This CDR3 is 14 amino acids long. CDR1 and CDR2 (germline): SGHVS, FQNEAQ. V gave up 5 bases and J gave up 7 bases, with 15 bases separating them. The CDR3, as DNA: TGTGCCAGCAGCCTCCCCAGGGGTATGCAGCCCCAGCATTTT. Its protein product is CASSLPRGMQPQHF.

The chain combines TRBV5-1 with TRBJ2-1; D is ambiguous. With 6 bases removed from V and 4 bases from J, the gap between germline ends came to 17 bases. The CDR3 extends over 15 amino acids. CDR1 and CDR2 (germline): SGHRS, YFSETQ. In DNA form, the CDR3 reads TGCGCCAGCATTCCCGATTCAGGTGGATACAATGAGCAGTTCTTC. As protein: CASIPDSGGYNEQFF.

Concerning this clone: The junction and the germline gene differ at one end; a read error may be behind it. The chain recombines TRBV7-9 with TRBJ2-1; D is perhaps TRBD2 (6 bases). The germline gives CDR1 SEHNR, CDR2 FQNEAQ (reference sequence). The CDR3 totals 16 residues. The CDR3 loop reads CSSSTRSGVFYNEQFF. In DNA, the CDR3 is TGTTCCAGCAGCACCCGCTCGGGAGTGTTCTACAATGAGCAGTTCTTC.

The chain couples TRBV2 to TRBJ1-1; weak D call: TRBD1 (5 bases). Germline assignment: CDR1 SNHLY and CDR2 FYNNEI. Trimming cost V 6 bases and J 7 bases, with 12 bases left between them. CDR3 length: 12 residues. For the CDR3, the DNA is TGTGCCAGCAGACAGACAGCCGGTGAAGCTTTCTTT. Translation gives CASRQTAGEAFF.